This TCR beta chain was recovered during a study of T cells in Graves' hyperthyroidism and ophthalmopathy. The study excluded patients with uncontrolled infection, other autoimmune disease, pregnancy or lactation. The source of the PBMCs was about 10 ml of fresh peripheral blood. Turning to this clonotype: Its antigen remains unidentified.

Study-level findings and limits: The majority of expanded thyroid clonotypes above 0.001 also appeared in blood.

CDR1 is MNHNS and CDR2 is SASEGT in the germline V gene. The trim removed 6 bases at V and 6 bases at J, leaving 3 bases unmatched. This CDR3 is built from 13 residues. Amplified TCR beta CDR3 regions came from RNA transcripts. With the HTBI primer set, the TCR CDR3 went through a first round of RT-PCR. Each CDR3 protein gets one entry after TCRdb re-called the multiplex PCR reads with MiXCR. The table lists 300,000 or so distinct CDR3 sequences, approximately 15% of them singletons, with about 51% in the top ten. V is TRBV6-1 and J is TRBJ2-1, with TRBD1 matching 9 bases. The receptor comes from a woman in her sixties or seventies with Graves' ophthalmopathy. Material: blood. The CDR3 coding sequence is TGTGCCAGCAGACAGGGGGCGTCCAATGAGCAGTTCTTC. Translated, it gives CASRQGASNEQFF.